The clone carrying this TCR beta chain was observed a handful of times. Antigen specificity is unknown. TCR beta CDR3 regions were amplified from RNA. RT-PCR in the first round (using the HTBI primer set) targeted the TCR CDR3. TCRdb analysed the multiplex PCR reads with MiXCR anew, one entry per CDR3 protein. In the table there are about 460,000 distinct CDR3 sequences, under 25% of which are singletons. Patients were excluded because of uncontrolled infection, other autoimmune disease, pregnancy or lactation. Clinical symptoms, serum thyroxine and TRAb, thyroid ultrasound and orbital computed tomography together formed the diagnostic basis. The data were obtained in a study of T cells in Graves' hyperthyroidism and ophthalmopathy. Notes on the study in general: Researchers found most expanded thyroid clonotypes above 0.001 in blood as well.

J was trimmed by 6 bases and V by 1 base; bases with no gene match: 10. CDR3 length: 16 amino acids. The germline V gene has CDR1 SGHTA and CDR2 FQGNSA. This chain links TRBV7-2 with TRBJ2-7; TRBD2 matches 9 bases. The sequence derives from a woman in her seventies with Graves' ophthalmopathy. Sequenced input: blood. The CDR3 DNA sequence: TGTGCCAGCAGCTTAGTAATGGCGGGAGGGCCAGGCGAGCAGTACTTC. Encoded protein: CASSLVMAGGPGEQYF.